What follows are 10 T cell receptor beta chains derived from one specimen sequenced in a study of cytomegalovirus exposure and HLA in healthy donors. Sequenced by immunoSEQ multiplex PCR; TCRdb stores in-frame clones only, minus some. The table shows 150,000 to 200,000 clones, with almost 85% occurring only once. Sample: PBMCs. Every receptor here comes from a man under 40 in good health and CMV-seropositive.

V and J are TRBV28 and TRBJ1-5; possible D gene TRBD1, 6 bases. CDR3 size: 13 residues. V was cut by 8 bases and J by 9 bases, with 17 bases left in between. Per the germline V gene, CDR1 is MDHEN and CDR2 is SYDVKM. CDR3 residues: CASGGTSVWPQHF. In nucleotides, the CDR3 is TGTGCCAGCGGTGGGACATCGGTTTGGCCCCAGCATTTT.

This chain connects TRBV7-9 to TRBJ2-3, with 9 bases aligning to TRBD2. Per the germline V gene, CDR1 is SEHNR and CDR2 is FQNEAQ (reference sequence). V was pared by 2 bases and J by 1 base, with 1 base of the junction left unmatched. This CDR3 comprises 15 residues. The CDR3 region has the DNA TGTGCCAGCAGCTTACAGCGGGGGGGCACAGATACGCAGTATTTT. Amino acids: CASSLQRGGTDTQYF.

Only a few counts were recorded for this clone. The chain links TRBV18 to TRBJ2-7; tentative D call: TRBD1 (5 bases). Trimming removed 2 bases at V and 2 bases at J, with 10 bases between. The CDR3 sequence is 14 residues long. CDR1 is KGHSH and CDR2 is LQKENI in the germline V gene. The CDR3 loop is CASSPRQGTYEQYF. CDR3 nucleotides: TGTGCCAGCTCACCAAGGCAGGGTACCTACGAGCAGTACTTC.

This clone came up once. The chain is built from TRBV7-9 and TRBJ2-1, with TRBD1 matching 8 bases. The J segment lost 6 bases and the V segment lost 0 bases, leaving 13 bases of the junction unmatched. The germline gives CDR1 SEHNR, CDR2 FQNEAQ (reference sequence). The CDR3 runs 18 residues. Here the CDR3 reads CASSLAHPLRGRSNEQFF. The CDR3, as DNA: TGTGCCAGCAGCTTAGCCCATCCGCTCAGGGGGCGCTCCAATGAGCAGTTCTTC.

Regarding this clone: The junction and the germline gene differ at one end; a read error may be behind it. The same CDR3 can be traced to other DNA sequences in this sample. The gene calls are TRBV5-1 and TRBJ2-7, with 9 nucleotides matching TRBD2. CDR3 length equals 15 residues. CDR1 and CDR2 from the germline V gene are SGHRS and YFSETQ. The CDR3 coding sequence is TGTGCCAGCAACCCGGGTAGCGGGGGCTCCTACGAGCAGTACTTC. It specifies CASNPGSGGSYEQYF.

This clone was recorded only once. CDR3 loop: CASSLQGVASGANVLTF. Written as DNA, the CDR3 is TGTGCCAGCAGTCTCCAGGGGGTAGCCTCTGGGGCCAACGTCCTGACTTTC. This rearrangement joins TRBV28 to TRBJ2-6; 7 nucleotides agree with TRBD1. V shed 5 bases and J 0 bases; nucleotides not matched to a gene: 7. The CDR3 is 17 residues long. From germline, CDR1 is MDHEN and CDR2 SYDVKM. The full variable domain, in which reference TRBV28 and TRBJ2-6 provide the parts outside the CDR3, is DVKVTQSSRYLVKRTGEKVFLECVQDMDHENMFWYRQDPGLGLRLIYFSYDVKMKEKGDIPEGYSVSREKKERFSLILESASTNQTSMYLCASSLQGVASGANVLTFGAGSRLTVL.

The chain couples TRBV27 to TRBJ1-5; D perhaps matches TRBD1 (6 bases). Looked up from germline, CDR1 is MNHEY and CDR2 is SMNVEV (reference sequence). V was trimmed by 3 bases and J by 5 bases, leaving 14 bases between them. The CDR3 spans 15 residues. The CDR3 region is CASSLRWDTDQPQHF. Here the CDR3 DNA reads TGTGCCAGCAGTTTGAGATGGGACACGGATCAGCCCCAGCATTTT.

The V call is TRBV25-1, the J call TRBJ2-3; 7 positions match TRBD2. The CDR3 consists of 15 residues. V gave up 0 bases and J gave up 4 bases; unmatched junction bases: 4. The V gene's germline CDR1 is MGHDK and CDR2 SYGVNS. CDR3 protein: CASSEYGGSSDTQYF. The CDR3 DNA reads as TGTGCCAGCAGTGAATACGGCGGGAGTTCAGATACGCAGTATTTT.

This clone appeared a few times. V and J are TRBV9 and TRBJ1-2, with D possibly being TRBD1 (5 bases). The V end was cut by 0 bases, the J end by 8 bases, with 14 bases between. The germline gives CDR1 SGDLS, CDR2 YYNGEE. The CDR3 consists of 14 residues. The CDR3 DNA reads TGTGCCAGCAGCGTAGCGGAAGGGGTAGGAGGCTACACCTTC. It yields the protein CASSVAEGVGGYTF.

This clone was seen a single time. The genes are TRBV30 and TRBJ2-7; weak D call: TRBD1 (6 bases). The CDR3 covers 12 residues. V lost 3 bases and J lost 9, with 15 bases in between. Germline-derived CDR1 and CDR2 are GTSNPN and SVGIG (reference sequence). CDR3 DNA: TGTGCCTGGAGAAGGACAGACCTGGGGCAGTACTTC. Translated, it gives CAWRRTDLGQYF.